These 14 T cell receptor beta chains originate from one sample sequenced in a study of radiotherapy plus CTLA-4 blockade in lung cancer. Clones were sequenced by immunoSEQ multiplex PCR, and TCRdb holds only the in-frame ones, with some missing. The sample lists around 38,000 clones, roughly 85% seen once, with approximately 23% in the top ten. Sequences were derived from peripheral blood, sampled from a patient treated with radiotherapy plus ipilimumab. These receptors were collected from a human donor with non-small cell lung cancer whose response to radiotherapy plus ipilimumab could not be evaluated.

As to this clone: This sample also contains other DNA sequences that code for the same CDR3. This chain connects TRBV5-1 to TRBJ2-7; possible D gene TRBD1, 5 bases. Germline V gene data show CDR1 as SGHRS and CDR2 as YFSETQ. V shed 0 bases and J shed 3 bases, with 7 bases lying between them. This CDR3 is 13 amino acids long. The CDR3 DNA follows: TGCGCCAGCAGCTTGGGACAGAGCTACGAGCAGTACTTC. It translates to CASSLGQSYEQYF.

The CDR3 nucleotides are TGTGCCAGCAGCAGGGCCATGAACACTGAAGCTTTCTTT. Encoded protein: CASSRAMNTEAFF. This chain links TRBV28 with TRBJ1-1, with D possibly being TRBD1 (5 bases). The CDR3 contains 13 residues. Germline CDR1 is MDHEN and CDR2 is SYDVKM. The germline V and J ends were trimmed by 6 bases and 0 bases, with 8 bases remaining between them.

In DNA, the CDR3 is TGCAGCGTTCTCACAGGGATGAACACTGAAGCTTTCTTT. Translating gives CSVLTGMNTEAFF. The rearrangement uses TRBV29-1 and TRBJ1-1; possible D gene TRBD1, 6 bases. Germline loops: CDR1 SQVTM, CDR2 ANQGSEA. With 5 bases removed from V and 0 bases from J, the gap between germline ends came to 10 bases. CDR3 length: 13 residues. Together with reference TRBV29-1 and TRBJ1-1, the CDR3 gives the full variable domain: SAVISQKPSRDICQRGTSLTIQCQVDSQVTMMFWYRQQPGQSLTLIATANQGSEATYESGFVIDKFPISRPNLTFSTLTVSNMSPEDSSIYLCSVLTGMNTEAFFGQGTRLTVV.

This clone was counted once. The chain joins TRBV28 to TRBJ2-7; 9 nucleotides match TRBD1. V shed 5 bases and J 6 bases; nucleotides not matched to a gene: 11. The germline CDR1 and CDR2 sequences are MDHEN and SYDVKM. The CDR3 is 15 amino acids. Written as DNA, the CDR3 is TGTGCCAGCAGTCCCCCTGGGACAGGGCTGGGCGAGCAGTACTTC. Protein: CASSPPGTGLGEQYF.

The V gene is TRBV7-9, the J gene TRBJ1-2; tentative D call: TRBD1 (5 bases). Germline-derived CDR1 and CDR2 are SEHNR and FQNEAQ (reference sequence). The V end was cut by 5 bases, the J end by 2 bases, with 12 bases between. This CDR3 contains 14 residues. The CDR3 reads CASSPPGVNYGYTF. DNA for the CDR3: TGTGCCAGCAGCCCCCCGGGGGTAAACTATGGCTACACCTTC. The whole variable domain, remainder taken from reference TRBV7-9 and TRBJ1-2, is DTGVSQNPRHKITKRGQNVTFRCDPISEHNRLYWYRQTLGQGPEFLTYFQNEAQLEKSRLLSDRFSAERPKGSFSTLEIQRTEQGDSAMYLCASSPPGVNYGYTFGSGTRLTVV.

The chain combines TRBV28 with TRBJ1-2; maybe TRBD1 (6 bases). The germline gives CDR1 MDHEN, CDR2 SYDVKM. CDR3 length: 14 residues. V was trimmed by 6 bases and J by 4 bases, leaving 15 bases between them. The CDR3 DNA is TGTGCCAGCAGGTCACAGGGACGGGGCTATGGCTACACCTTC. Residues: CASRSQGRGYGYTF.

This chain connects TRBV9 to TRBJ1-1, with 7 bases fitting TRBD1. This CDR3 contains 16 residues. V shed 0 bases and J 4 bases; nucleotides not matched to a gene: 9. Germline CDR1 and CDR2: SGDLS and YYNGEE. The CDR3 DNA reads TGTGCCAGCAGCGTAGTCTCCACAGGGGTGGGCACTGAAGCTTTCTTT. Residues: CASSVVSTGVGTEAFF.

J is TRBJ2-7 and V is TRBV4-1; the match to TRBD1 covers 7 bases. CDR1 is MGHRA, CDR2 YSYEKL, per germline. The junction had 12 bases not matched to a gene; V was cut back by 3 bases and J by 7 bases. This CDR3 has 15 amino acids. The CDR3 sequence: CASSQSEHRGGEQYF. CDR3 nucleotide sequence: TGCGCCAGCAGCCAGTCGGAACACAGGGGTGGAGAGCAGTACTTC.

The rearrangement links TRBV18 to TRBJ1-4; D gene uncertain. This CDR3 spans 15 amino acids. Germline CDR1 reads KGHSH; CDR2 reads LQKENI. With 6 bases removed from V and 10 bases from J, the gap between germline ends came to 21 bases. The CDR3 protein is CASSEVEEPRGKLFF. The CDR3 bases are TGTGCCAGCTCTGAGGTCGAGGAACCACGGGGAAAACTGTTTTTT. Combining the CDR3 with reference TRBV18 and TRBJ1-4 gives the whole variable domain NAGVMQNPRHLVRRRGQEARLRCSPMKGHSHVYWYRQLPEEGLKFMVYLQKENIIDESGMPKERFSAEFPKEGPSILRIQQVVRGDSAAYFCASSEVEEPRGKLFFGSGTQLSVL.

The rearrangement joins TRBV7-2 to TRBJ2-5; tentatively, D is TRBD2 (5 bases). The CDR3 spans 14 residues. CDR1 is SGHTA, CDR2 FQGNSA, per germline. V shed 5 bases and J shed 3 bases, with 13 bases lying between them. The CDR3: CASSQPGLEETQYF. As DNA, the CDR3 is TGTGCCAGCAGCCAACCCGGACTTGAAGAGACCCAGTACTTC. The entire variable domain, with the rest obtained from reference TRBV7-2 and TRBJ2-5, is as follows: GAGVSQSPSNKVTEKGKDVELRCDPISGHTALYWYRQSLGQGLEFLIYFQGNSAPDKSGLPSDRFSAERTGGSVSTLTIQRTQQEDSAVYLCASSQPGLEETQYFGPGTRLLVL.

The J gene is TRBJ2-7, the V gene TRBV11-2; 9 positions match TRBD1. In germline, CDR1 is SGHAT, CDR2 FQNNGV. CDR3 size: 17 residues. The ends lost 5 bases at V and 0 bases at J; junction bases unmatched: 11. DNA for the CDR3: TGTGCCAGCAGCCGTAGGACCGGGACAGGGAGCTCCTACGAGCAGTACTTC. It translates to CASSRRTGTGSSYEQYF.

The rearrangement joins TRBV7-2 to TRBJ1-2, with D possibly TRBD1 on 5 matching bases. The ends were cut back, 3 bases at V and 2 bases at J, with 13 bases in the middle. The germline V gene has CDR1 SGHTA and CDR2 FQGNSA. The CDR3 sequence is 15 residues long. In DNA form, the CDR3 reads TGTGCCAGCAGCTTGCCTGGGGGGACGAACTATGGCTACACCTTC. It codes for CASSLPGGTNYGYTF.

The J gene is TRBJ2-5, the V gene TRBV28; weak D call: TRBD2 (5 bases). CDR1 is MDHEN and CDR2 is SYDVKM in the germline V gene. Deletions cut 8 bases from V and 5 bases from J, with 12 bases between. CDR3 size: 12 residues. Here the CDR3 DNA reads TGTGCCAGCTCCGGACTCGGCGAGACCCAGTACTTC. This sequence encodes CASSGLGETQYF.

The chain carries TRBV28 and TRBJ1-1; a possible D gene is TRBD1 (6 bases). The germline V and J ends were trimmed by 5 bases and 1 base, with 11 bases remaining between them. Germline-derived CDR1 and CDR2 are MDHEN and SYDVKM. This CDR3 contains 14 residues. The CDR3 nucleotides read TGTGCCAGCAGTAAACCACAGGGGAACACTGAAGCTTTCTTT. The encoded protein is CASSKPQGNTEAFF.